This T cell receptor (beta chain) was captured in a study of cytotoxic CD8 clonotypes in ibrutinib-treated CLL. The wider study: Collecting the response samples happened after a median 12 months of treatment, with a range of 6 to 36. There were, on average, about 240,000 productive templates and tens of thousands of productive rearrangements per sample.

Points on this clone: Antigen unknown.

Libraries were prepared by immunoSEQ multiplex PCR; TCRdb keeps only in-frame clonotypes and omits some of them. Here the sample spans 200,000 to 250,000 clones, more than 70% being singletons. With V trimmed by 7 bases and J by 5 bases, 6 bases remained unmatched. CDR1 and CDR2 (germline): MDHEN, SYDVKM. There are 14 residues in the CDR3. Study-wide findings and caveats: Ibrutinib response saw clonality rise, and progression saw it return toward baseline. Among the clonotypes, public ones were uncommon and contracted or held stable on treatment.

The sequence derives from a human donor with chronic lymphocytic leukemia. Material: PBMCs, obtained after 12 months of ibrutinib treatment. V usage is TRBV28 and J usage is TRBJ2-7; 12 bases are shared with TRBD1. The CDR3 DNA is TGTGCCAGCACCAGAGGGACAGGGGGCAACGAGCAGTACTTC. Translation gives CASTRGTGGNEQYF.